A selection of T cell receptor beta chains follows, all from one sample in a study of T cells in Graves' hyperthyroidism and ophthalmopathy. TCRdb ran MiXCR on the multiplex PCR reads and lists one entry per CDR3 protein. In the table there are roughly 300,000 distinct CDR3 sequences, 25% to 30% of which are singletons. Sequenced material: blood. The receptors derive from a man aged 40-55 years with Graves' hyperthyroidism that later progressed to Graves' ophthalmopathy. Each CDR3 is given with its conserved first and last residue. A D gene is named only where the DNA matches it firmly. Size is omitted from some rows. Given values are once, few, many or a class for expanded clones.

TRBJ2-5	many	TRBD2	TRBV5-1	TGCGCCAGCAGGCGGACTAGCGGACAAGAGACCCAGTACTTC	CASRRTSGQETQYF
TRBJ2-7	-	TRBD1	TRBV6-2/TRBV6-3	TGTGCCAGCAGGACGCAGGGGGCCGTCTCGTACTTC	CASRTQGAVSYF
TRBJ2-7	many	-	TRBV28	TGTGCCAGCAGTACCACGAGGACACCGTCCTACGAGCAGTACTTC	CASSTTRTPSYEQYF
TRBJ2-5	many	TRBD1	TRBV5-1	TGCGCCAGCAGCCCCCAGGGGGCCCAAGAGACCCAGTACTTC	CASSPQGAQETQYF
TRBJ1-2	many	-	TRBV15	TGTGCCACCAGCCGCCTTTTGTGGGCAGGGGAAGGCTACACCTTC	CATSRLLWAGEGYTF
TRBJ1-1	-	TRBD1	TRBV25-1	TGTGCCAGCAAGACAGGGGGCGAATATACTGAAGCTTTCTTT	CASKTGGEYTEAFF
TRBJ2-7	few	-	TRBV6-2/TRBV6-3	TGTGCCAGCAGTTACAATGGCCGACTCGAGCAGTACTTC	CASSYNGRLEQYF
TRBJ2-7	-	TRBD2	TRBV20-1	TGCAGTGCTGGGACTAGGGGCGAGCAGTACTTC	CSAGTRGEQYF
TRBJ1-5	many	-	TRBV28	TGTGCCAGCAGTTTTCTCGCAAGGCTGATCAATCAGCCCCAGCATTTT	CASSFLARLINQPQHF
TRBJ2-7	many	TRBD2	TRBV10-1	TGCGCCAGCAGTGAGTACACGGGGGGTTACGAGCAGTACTTC	CASSEYTGGYEQYF
TRBJ1-6	-	TRBD1	TRBV19	TGTGCCAGTACCCTGGAGGGGGCTTTTCATTCACCCCTCCACTTT	CASTLEGAFHSPLHF
TRBJ2-2	many	TRBD1	TRBV3-1	TGTGCCAGCAGCCAAGATCCCGTGGGGACAGGGGATTACACCGGGGAGCTGTTTTTT	CASSQDPVGTGDYTGELFF
TRBJ2-2	once	TRBD2	TRBV6-1	TGTGCCAGCAGTCTGACTAGCGGGAGTCGGCCCGGGGAGCTGTTTTTT	CASSLTSGSRPGELFF
TRBJ2-7	many	-	TRBV6-5	TGTGCCAGCAGTTCGGGCCCTGGGGCAGCCTACGAGCAGTACTTC	CASSSGPGAAYEQYF
TRBJ2-7	many	TRBD2	TRBV6-2/TRBV6-3	TGTGCCAGCAAGTTCACCGGGACTAGCGACGAGCAGTACTTC	CASKFTGTSDEQYF
TRBJ2-3	many	-	TRBV12-3/TRBV12-4	TGTGCCAGCAGCCGAGGGAGGGATACGCAGTATTTT	CASSRGRDTQYF
TRBJ2-2	many	TRBD2	TRBV4-1	TGCGCCAGCAGCCAAGATCGCGGGAGTACGAACACCGGGGAGCTGTTTTTT	CASSQDRGSTNTGELFF
TRBJ2-7	-	TRBD1	TRBV20-1	TGCAGTGTTACCTCCAAGGACAGGGTATACGAGCAGTACTTC	CSVTSKDRVYEQYF
TRBJ2-7	many	-	TRBV28	TGTGCCAGCAGGGACCTCGGATTACCTTACGAGCAGTACTTC	CASRDLGLPYEQYF
TRBJ2-5	-	-	TRBV12-3/TRBV12-4	TGTGCCAGCAGTTTAGCCGCGGCGGGCGGAGAGACCCAGTACTTC	CASSLAAAGGETQYF
TRBJ2-7	many	-	TRBV24-1	TGTGCCACCAGTGATTTGCAAGGCTACGAGCAGTACTTC	CATSDLQGYEQYF
TRBJ2-5	many	-	TRBV2	TGTGCCAGCAGTGTGTATAGCGGAGCGACCCAAGAGACCCAGTACTTC	CASSVYSGATQETQYF
TRBJ2-7	-	-	TRBV11-2	TGTGCCAGCAGGAGGCTTGACGGGAGCTCCTACGAGCAGTACTTC	CASRRLDGSSYEQYF
TRBJ1-5	many	TRBD1	TRBV12-3/TRBV12-4	TGTGCCAGCAGGGGACAGGGGACGGGGCCCCAGCATTTT	CASRGQGTGPQHF
TRBJ2-5	many	TRBD1	TRBV12-3/TRBV12-4	TGTGCCAGCAGTTCCCGGACAGGTTTTCGGGAGACCCAGTACTTC	CASSSRTGFRETQYF
TRBJ2-7	-	-	TRBV6-1	TGTGCCACGCAACTTGGGTCTTCGGCCGTCCACGAGCAGTACTTC	CATQLGSSAVHEQYF
TRBJ1-1	many	-	TRBV3-1	TGTGCCAGCAGCCAAGATTTTACAACTGAAGCTTTCTTT	CASSQDFTTEAFF
TRBJ1-1	-	TRBD1	TRBV12-3/TRBV12-4	TGTGCCAGCAGGAGCAAGGACAGGGTGAACACTGAAGCTTTCTTT	CASRSKDRVNTEAFF
TRBJ2-5	many	-	TRBV2	TGTGCCAGCAGGGAGGGGCTTAGAGAGACCCAGTACTTC	CASREGLRETQYF
TRBJ2-3	many	-	TRBV6-5	TGTGCCAGCAGTTCCCCGACAACCACAGATACGCAGTATTTT	CASSSPTTTDTQYF
TRBJ2-7	many	TRBD1	TRBV12-3/TRBV12-4	TGTGCCAGCAGTGTCCGGGACAGAGGGGTATACGAGCAGTACTTC	CASSVRDRGVYEQYF
TRBJ1-1	-	TRBD1	TRBV7-2	TGTGCCAGCAGCGTAGGACAGGTAGGGAACACTGAAGCTTTCTTT	CASSVGQVGNTEAFF
TRBJ1-1	many	TRBD1	TRBV24-1	TGTGCCACCAAACAGGGGGCGTACACTGAAGCTTTCTTT	CATKQGAYTEAFF
TRBJ1-5	many	-	TRBV7-8	TGTGCCAGCAGCTTACGAGCCTCGGGTAGTAATAGCAATCAGCCCCAGCATTTT	CASSLRASGSNSNQPQHF
TRBJ2-5	few	-	TRBV20-1	TGCAGTGCTAGCGGGAAGGGGGAGACCCAGTACTTC	CSASGKGETQYF
TRBJ1-2	few	-	TRBV5-1	TGCGCCAGCAGTATGAAGACACCTTCTAACTATGGCTACACCTTC	CASSMKTPSNYGYTF
TRBJ1-1	-	TRBD1	TRBV27	TGTGCCAGCAGTTTATCGGTCTTGGACAGGGGGTTGGCTTTCTTT	CASSLSVLDRGLAFF